A single sample gave rise to the 23 T cell receptor beta chains below, sequenced in a study of shared clonotypes between healthy human individuals. The data were produced by immunoSEQ multiplex PCR, yet TCRdb's version contains in-frame clones alone and is incomplete. The sample shows some 2 million clones, 85% to 95% of them seen only once. Sequencing was done on a sample of naive CD4+ T cells sorted from blood. Subset described: CD45RA+ positively selected. These TCRs come from a man aged 18 to 35 in good health.

The chain uses TRBV10-3 and TRBJ1-4, with 7 bases that match TRBD1. The germline CDR1 and CDR2 sequences are ENHRY and SYGVKD. V was clipped by 10 bases and J by 4 bases; unmatched bases: 6. The CDR3 is 13 residues long. The CDR3 DNA follows: TGTGCCACCAGGGGGGGTATTAATGAAAAACTGTTTTTT. Translated, it gives CATRGGINEKLFF.

The chain couples TRBV5-6 to TRBJ2-7; no clear D gene. The germline CDR1 and CDR2 sequences are SGHDT and YYEEEE. Trimming left V 4 bases short and J 1 base short, with 12 bases between. The CDR3 covers 14 residues. The CDR3 DNA sequence: TGTGCCAGCAGCGTCTTGGGGAATTCCTACGAGCAGTACTTC. Translating it yields CASSVLGNSYEQYF.

The V and J genes are TRBV5-4 and TRBJ2-2; 12 bases align to TRBD2. The CDR3 sequence is 17 residues long. V trimming: 4 bases; J trimming: 2 bases; junction bases outside the gene matches: 6. Germline V gene lookup returns CDR1 SGHNT and CDR2 YYREEE (reference sequence). CDR3 DNA: TGTGCCAGCAGCGGAAGGACTAGCGGGACCAACACCGGGGAGCTGTTTTTT. This sequence encodes CASSGRTSGTNTGELFF.

V is TRBV5-4 and J is TRBJ1-2, with D perhaps TRBD1 (6 bases). Germline CDR1 and CDR2: SGHNT and YYREEE (reference sequence). The V gene lost 2 bases and the J gene lost 4 bases, with 12 bases spanning the gap. The CDR3 loop spans 14 amino acids. The CDR3 is CASSFPGQSYGYTF. The CDR3 region has the DNA TGTGCCAGCAGCTTCCCCGGACAGAGCTATGGCTACACCTTC.

The chain links TRBV30 to TRBJ1-2, with D uncertain. Per the germline V gene, CDR1 is GTSNPN and CDR2 is SVGIG (reference sequence). The CDR3 has 12 amino acids. The ends were cut back, 5 bases at V and 7 bases at J, with 14 bases in the middle. The CDR3 region is CAWYLRWSGYTF. The CDR3, as DNA: TGTGCCTGGTATTTGAGGTGGAGTGGCTACACCTTC.

J is TRBJ2-1 and V is TRBV9, with 14 positions matching TRBD2. CDR3 size: 18 residues. With V trimmed by 3 bases and J by 0 bases, 5 bases remained unmatched. Germline loops: CDR1 SGDLS, CDR2 YYNGEE. The CDR3 region is CASSATGTSGSSYNEQFF. The CDR3 region has the DNA TGTGCCAGCAGCGCTACCGGGACTAGCGGGAGCTCCTACAATGAGCAGTTCTTC. Drawing the rest from reference TRBV9 and TRBJ2-1, the complete variable domain is DSGVTQTPKHLITATGQRVTLRCSPRSGDLSVYWYQQSLDQGLQFLIQYYNGEERAKGNILERFSAQQFPDLHSELNLSSLELGDSALYFCASSATGTSGSSYNEQFFGPGTRLTVL.

The chain combines TRBV5-1 with TRBJ2-3; 7 bases match TRBD1. Losses at the gene ends were 4 bases for V and 2 bases for J; bases not matched to a gene: 10. The CDR3 has 16 residues. The germline CDR1 and CDR2 sequences are SGHRS and YFSETQ. CDR3 region: CASSPLRDSLTDTQYF. CDR3 nucleotide sequence: TGCGCCAGCAGCCCCCTACGGGACAGTCTCACAGATACGCAGTATTTT. The whole variable domain, filled in from reference TRBV5-1 and TRBJ2-3, reads KAGVTQTPRYLIKTRGQQVTLSCSPISGHRSVSWYQQTPGQGLQFLFEYFSETQRNKGNFPGRFSGRQFSNSRSEMNVSTLELGDSALYLCASSPLRDSLTDTQYFGPGTRLTVL.

This chain links TRBV6-5 with TRBJ1-6; the D is unclear. Germline V lookup: CDR1 MNHEY, CDR2 SVGAGI. V was shortened by 7 bases and J by 0 bases, with 7 bases between the two germline ends. This CDR3 is built from 14 residues. CDR3 nucleotide sequence: TGTGCCAGCACCTCCAGCTCCTATAATTCACCCCTCCACTTT. Translating gives CASTSSSYNSPLHF.

This chain joins TRBV2 and TRBJ2-2; 8 positions agree with TRBD1. Unmatched junction bases numbered 6, after V lost 3 bases and J lost 6 bases. Germline V gives CDR1 SNHLY, CDR2 FYNNEI. The CDR3 has 15 residues. This chain's CDR3 is CASSEQGANAGELFF. Here the CDR3 DNA reads TGTGCCAGCAGTGAGCAGGGGGCTAACGCCGGGGAGCTGTTTTTT.

This chain uses TRBV28 with TRBJ1-3; unclear D gene. V was clipped by 5 bases and J by 0 bases, with 11 bases between them. The CDR3 spans 15 residues. Germline CDR1 and CDR2: MDHEN and SYDVKM. In DNA, the CDR3 is TGTGCCAGCAGTCCTACCACACCCTCTGGAAACACCATATATTTT. Translating it yields CASSPTTPSGNTIYF.

On this clone itself: This may arise from a read error, as a much more abundant clone is one base away. The chain couples TRBV25-1 to TRBJ1-1; D uncertain. V lost 9 bases and J lost 0, with 11 bases in between. The V gene's germline CDR1 is MGHDK and CDR2 SYGVNS. CDR3 size: 13 residues. In DNA, the CDR3 is TGTGCCAGGTCGCGCAACGTGAACACTGAAGCTTTCTTT. Its translation is CARSRNVNTEAFF.

The chain uses TRBV18 and TRBJ1-1, with a tentative D call TRBD1 (6 bases). Trimming pared 4 bases from V and 10 bases from J, leaving 13 bases between. Germline V gene sequence: CDR1 KGHSH, CDR2 LQKENI. The CDR3 covers 12 residues. CDR3 nucleotides: TGTGCCAGCTCACATGAGGGGGGAAGAGCTTTCTTT. Encoded protein: CASSHEGGRAFF.

Worth noting for this clone: The same CDR3 is also encoded by other DNA sequences in this sample. The chain recombines TRBV6-5 with TRBJ2-7, with 7 nucleotides matching TRBD1. The germline CDR1 and CDR2 sequences are MNHEY and SVGAGI. The CDR3 is 14 amino acids. The J segment lost 1 base and the V segment lost 6 bases, leaving 6 bases of the junction unmatched. Here the CDR3 reads CASSYRGQSYEQYF. Written as DNA, the CDR3 is TGTGCCAGCAGCTACAGGGGTCAGTCCTACGAGCAGTACTTC.

The chain carries TRBV10-3 and TRBJ2-1; no clear D. Trimming shortened V by 1 base and J by 8 bases, and 6 bases separated the two germline ends. The CDR3 is 12 residues long. From germline, CDR1 is ENHRY and CDR2 SYGVKD. The CDR3 spells CAISELMYEQFF. For the CDR3, the DNA is TGTGCCATCAGTGAGTTGATGTATGAGCAGTTCTTC.

V is TRBV6-5 and J is TRBJ1-2; D is undetermined. Germline lookup yields CDR1 MNHEY and CDR2 SVGAGI. The CDR3 has 13 residues. Trimming left V 5 bases short and J 2 bases short, with 9 bases between. This CDR3 is CASSPHGNYGYTF. The CDR3 DNA reads as TGTGCCAGCAGTCCCCACGGAAACTATGGCTACACCTTC.

The rearrangement joins TRBV4-2 to TRBJ2-1; a possible D gene is TRBD2 (6 bases). Germline loops: CDR1 LGHNA, CDR2 YNFKEQ. The length of the CDR3 is 16 residues. The germline V and J ends were trimmed by 0 bases and 1 base, with 10 bases remaining between them. The chain's CDR3 is CASSQELRGSYNEQFF. CDR3 coding DNA: TGTGCCAGCAGCCAAGAATTGCGGGGTTCCTACAATGAGCAGTTCTTC.

V is TRBV7-9 and J is TRBJ1-6; D remains ambiguous. The germline V gene has CDR1 SEHNR and CDR2 FQNEAQ (reference sequence). The V and J ends lost 1 base and 10 bases respectively, with 8 bases between them. The CDR3 consists of 13 residues. CDR3 coding DNA: TGTGCCAGCAGCTTAGACGGGGAATCACCCCTCCACTTT. This encodes CASSLDGESPLHF.

This clone was seen once. A clone one base away is much larger, so this may be a read error. Other nucleotide sequences from this sample produce the same CDR3. V gene TRBV30 combines with J gene TRBJ1-5; no clear D gene. The germline gives CDR1 GTSNPN, CDR2 SVGIG (reference sequence). The V gene lost 1 base and the J gene lost 1 base, with 5 bases spanning the gap. The CDR3 is 13 amino acids. CDR3 bases: TGTGCCTGGAGTGGAGGGAGCAATCAGCCCCAGCATTTT. Residues: CAWSGGSNQPQHF.

This chain joins TRBV7-9 and TRBJ2-1; maybe TRBD2 (7 bases). The ends were cut back, 5 bases at V and 2 bases at J, with 16 bases in the middle. CDR1 SEHNR and CDR2 FQNEAQ come from the germline V gene (reference sequence). CDR3 length equals 16 residues. The CDR3 nucleotides read TGTGCCAGCAGCCTGAGGGGGAGGGCAGCCTACAATGAGCAGTTCTTC. This translates into CASSLRGRAAYNEQFF.

The chain uses TRBV2 and TRBJ1-5, with 7 bases matching TRBD1. The CDR3 runs 15 residues. Germline CDR1 reads SNHLY; CDR2 reads FYNNEI. Trimming at V came to 3 bases and at J to 3 bases, leaving 5 bases not matched to a gene. CDR3: CASSDSDRSNQPQHF. Written as DNA, the CDR3 is TGTGCCAGCAGTGACTCGGACAGGTCCAATCAGCCCCAGCATTTT.

The chain uses TRBV7-9 and TRBJ2-3; D gene uncertain. CDR1 is SEHNR and CDR2 is FQNEAQ in the germline V gene (reference sequence). The CDR3 is 14 amino acids. V lost 7 bases and J lost 5, with 16 bases in between. CDR3 protein: CASTGLFNLDTQYF. The CDR3 coding sequence is TGTGCCAGCACCGGTCTCTTTAATTTAGATACGCAGTATTTT.

A remark on this clone: Because the CDR3's place on the DNA is in doubt, the DNA is left out and the CDR3 is given as listed by TCRdb. This rearrangement joins TRBV7-2 to TRBJ2-7; TRBD1 is the table's D call and was not checked against the DNA. The CDR3 is 15 amino acids in total, end residues counted. CDR1 is SGHTA, CDR2 FQGNSA, per germline. The CDR3 is CASSSLVAPGTAKYF.

About this clone itself: A much larger clone lies a single base off, so this may be a read error. The chain has TRBV4-1 and TRBJ1-2; D uncertain. V lost 4 bases to trimming and J lost 8 bases, with 14 bases between them. The CDR3 spans 13 residues. Germline V lookup: CDR1 MGHRA, CDR2 YSYEKL. This chain's CDR3 is CASSRNSPQGYTF. In DNA form, the CDR3 reads TGCGCCAGCAGCCGGAATAGTCCCCAAGGCTACACCTTC.